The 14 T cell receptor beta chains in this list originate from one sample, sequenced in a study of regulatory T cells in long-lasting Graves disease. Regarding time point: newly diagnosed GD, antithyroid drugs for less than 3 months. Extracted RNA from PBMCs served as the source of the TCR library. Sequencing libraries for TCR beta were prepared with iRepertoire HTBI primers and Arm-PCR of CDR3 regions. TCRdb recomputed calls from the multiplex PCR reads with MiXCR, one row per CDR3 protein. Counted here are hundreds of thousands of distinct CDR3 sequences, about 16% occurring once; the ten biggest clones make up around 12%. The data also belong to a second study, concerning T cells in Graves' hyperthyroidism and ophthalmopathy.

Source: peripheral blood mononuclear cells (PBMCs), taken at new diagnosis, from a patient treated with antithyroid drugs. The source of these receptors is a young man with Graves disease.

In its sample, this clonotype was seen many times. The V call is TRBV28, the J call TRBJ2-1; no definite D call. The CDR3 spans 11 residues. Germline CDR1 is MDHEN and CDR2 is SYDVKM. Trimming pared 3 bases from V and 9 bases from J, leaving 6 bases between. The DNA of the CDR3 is TGTGCCAGCAGTTTCAGTACTGAGCAGTTCTTC. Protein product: CASSFSTEQFF.

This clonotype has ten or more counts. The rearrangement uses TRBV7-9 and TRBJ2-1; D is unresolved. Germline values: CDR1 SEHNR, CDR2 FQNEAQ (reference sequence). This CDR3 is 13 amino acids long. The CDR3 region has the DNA TGTGCTGTCTCGGCGGACTCCTACAATGAGCAGTTCTTC. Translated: CAVSADSYNEQFF. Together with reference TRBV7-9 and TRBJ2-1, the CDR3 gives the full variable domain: DTGVSQNPRHKITKRGQNVTFRCDPISEHNRLYWYRQTLGQGPEFLTYFQNEAQLEKSRLLSDRFSAERPKGSFSTLEIQRTEQGDSAMYLCAVSADSYNEQFFGPGTRLTVL.

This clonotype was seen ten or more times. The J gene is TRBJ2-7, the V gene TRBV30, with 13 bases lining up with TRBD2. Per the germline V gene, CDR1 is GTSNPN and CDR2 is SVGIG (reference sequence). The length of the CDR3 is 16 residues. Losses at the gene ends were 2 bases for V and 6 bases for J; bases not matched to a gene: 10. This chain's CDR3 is CAWSLGLAGAPGEQYF. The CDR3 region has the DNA TGTGCCTGGAGTTTAGGACTAGCGGGAGCTCCGGGCGAGCAGTACTTC. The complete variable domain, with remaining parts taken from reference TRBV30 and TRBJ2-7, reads SQTIHQWPATLVQPVGSPLSLECTVEGTSNPNLYWYRQAAGRGLQLLFYSVGIGQISSEVPQNLSASRPQDRQFILSSKKLLLSDSGFYLCAWSLGLAGAPGEQYFGPGTRLTVT.

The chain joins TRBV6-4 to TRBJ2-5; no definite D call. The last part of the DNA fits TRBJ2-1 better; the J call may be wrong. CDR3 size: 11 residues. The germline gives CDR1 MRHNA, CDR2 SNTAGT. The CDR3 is CASSDSGEQFF. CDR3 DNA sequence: TGTGCCAGCAGTGACTCTGGTGAGCAGTTCTTC.

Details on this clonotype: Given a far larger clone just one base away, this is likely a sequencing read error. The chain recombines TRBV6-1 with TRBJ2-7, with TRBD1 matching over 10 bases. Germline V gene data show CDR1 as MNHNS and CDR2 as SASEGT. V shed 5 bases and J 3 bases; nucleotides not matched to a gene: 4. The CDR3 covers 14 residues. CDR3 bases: TGTGCCAGCAGTAACCGGGACAGGGGCTACGAGCAGTACTTC. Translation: CASSNRDRGYEQYF.

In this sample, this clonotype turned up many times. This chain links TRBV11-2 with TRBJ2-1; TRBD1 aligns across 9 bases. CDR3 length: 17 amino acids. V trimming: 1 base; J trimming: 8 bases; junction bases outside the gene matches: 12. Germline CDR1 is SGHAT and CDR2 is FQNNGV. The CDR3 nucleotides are TGTGCCAGCAGCTTAGTCACCGGGACAGGGATTTTGGATGAGCAGTTCTTC. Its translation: CASSLVTGTGILDEQFF.

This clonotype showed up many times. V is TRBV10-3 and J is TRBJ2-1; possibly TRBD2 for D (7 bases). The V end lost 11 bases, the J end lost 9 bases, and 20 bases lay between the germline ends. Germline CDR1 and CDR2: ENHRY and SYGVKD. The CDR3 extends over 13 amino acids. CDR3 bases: TGTGCCGTACAGGGAGGGGGGTTCGGTGAGCAGTTCTTC. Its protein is CAVQGGGFGEQFF.

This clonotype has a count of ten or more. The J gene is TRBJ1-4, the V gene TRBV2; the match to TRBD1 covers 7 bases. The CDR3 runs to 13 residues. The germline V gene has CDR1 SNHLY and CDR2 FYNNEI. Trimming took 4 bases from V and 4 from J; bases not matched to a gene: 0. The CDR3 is CASSGQGNEKLFF. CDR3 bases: TGTGCCAGCAGTGGACAGGGTAATGAAAAACTGTTTTTT.

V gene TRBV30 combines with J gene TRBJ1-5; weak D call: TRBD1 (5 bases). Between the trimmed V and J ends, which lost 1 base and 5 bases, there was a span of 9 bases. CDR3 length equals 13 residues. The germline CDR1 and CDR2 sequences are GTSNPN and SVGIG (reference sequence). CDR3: CAWSGGVYQPQHF. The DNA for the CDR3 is TGTGCCTGGAGTGGGGGGGTTTATCAGCCCCAGCATTTT.

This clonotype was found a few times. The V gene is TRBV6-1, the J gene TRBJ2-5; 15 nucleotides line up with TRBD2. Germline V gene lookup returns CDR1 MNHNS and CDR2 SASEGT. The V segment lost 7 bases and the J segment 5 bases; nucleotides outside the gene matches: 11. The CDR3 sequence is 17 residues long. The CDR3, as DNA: TGTGCCAGCACCCCCTCCCCCGGGACTAGCGGGAGGGAGACCCAGTACTTC. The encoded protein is CASTPSPGTSGRETQYF.

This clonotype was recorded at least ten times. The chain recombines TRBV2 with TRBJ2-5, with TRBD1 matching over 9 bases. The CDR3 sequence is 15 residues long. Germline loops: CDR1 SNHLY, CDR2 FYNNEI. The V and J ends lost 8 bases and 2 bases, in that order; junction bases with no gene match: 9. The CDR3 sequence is CASRRGTGLQETQYF. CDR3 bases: TGTGCCAGCCGACGGGGGACAGGGCTACAAGAGACCCAGTACTTC.

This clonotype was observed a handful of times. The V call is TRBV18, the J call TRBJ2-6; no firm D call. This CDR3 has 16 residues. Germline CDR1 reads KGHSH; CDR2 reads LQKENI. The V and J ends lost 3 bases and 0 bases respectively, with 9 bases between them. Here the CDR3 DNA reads TGTGCCAGCTCACCGCCTACGGACTCTGGGGCCAACGTCCTGACTTTC. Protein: CASSPPTDSGANVLTF.

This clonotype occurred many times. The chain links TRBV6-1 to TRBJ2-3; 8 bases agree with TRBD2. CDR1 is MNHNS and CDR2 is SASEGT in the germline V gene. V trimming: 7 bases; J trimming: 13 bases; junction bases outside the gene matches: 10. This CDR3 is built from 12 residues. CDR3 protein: CASMGIGTRKYF. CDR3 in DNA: TGTGCCAGCATGGGTATCGGGACTAGGAAGTATTTT.

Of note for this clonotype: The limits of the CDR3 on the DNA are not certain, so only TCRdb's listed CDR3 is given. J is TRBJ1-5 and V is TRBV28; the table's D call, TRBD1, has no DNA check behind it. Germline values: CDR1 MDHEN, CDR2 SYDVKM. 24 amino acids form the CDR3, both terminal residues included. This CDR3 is CASSPAYTAGGNEQYFGPGQPQHF.